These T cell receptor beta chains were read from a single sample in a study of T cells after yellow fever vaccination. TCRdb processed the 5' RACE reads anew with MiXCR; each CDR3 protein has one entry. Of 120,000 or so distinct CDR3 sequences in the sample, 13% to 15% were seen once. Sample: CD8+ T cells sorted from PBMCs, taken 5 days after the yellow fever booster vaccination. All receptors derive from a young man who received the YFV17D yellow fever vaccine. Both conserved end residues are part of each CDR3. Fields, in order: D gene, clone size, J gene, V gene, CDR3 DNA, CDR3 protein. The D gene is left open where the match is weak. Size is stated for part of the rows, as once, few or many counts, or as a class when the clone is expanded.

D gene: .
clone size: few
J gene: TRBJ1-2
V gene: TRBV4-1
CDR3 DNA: TGCGCCAGCAGCCACGGGCCAGATAACTATGGCTACACCTTC
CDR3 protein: CASSHGPDNYGYTF

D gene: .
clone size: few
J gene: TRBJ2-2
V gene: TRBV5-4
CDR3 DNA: TGTGCCAGCAGCCCCATGGGGGGCACCGGGGAGCTGTTTTTT
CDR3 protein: CASSPMGGTGELFF

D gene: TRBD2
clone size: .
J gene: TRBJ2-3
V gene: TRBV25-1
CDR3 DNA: TGTGCCAGCAGTGAACAGTGGCGGGGGGGGACAGATACGCAGTATTTT
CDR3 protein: CASSEQWRGGTDTQYF

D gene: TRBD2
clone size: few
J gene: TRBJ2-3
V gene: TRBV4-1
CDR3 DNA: TGCGCCAGCAGCCACACTAGCGGGGCTGCAGATACGCAGTATTTT
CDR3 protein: CASSHTSGAADTQYF

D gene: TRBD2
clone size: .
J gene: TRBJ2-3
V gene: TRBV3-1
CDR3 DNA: TGTGCCAGCAGCCAGGAGCGGGGGGCATACCTAGGCACAGATACGCAGTATTTT
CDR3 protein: CASSQERGAYLGTDTQYF

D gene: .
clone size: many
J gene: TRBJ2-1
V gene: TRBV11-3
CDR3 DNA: TGTGCCAGCAGCCAAAAACAGGGAGACTACAATGAGCAGTTCTTC
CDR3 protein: CASSQKQGDYNEQFF

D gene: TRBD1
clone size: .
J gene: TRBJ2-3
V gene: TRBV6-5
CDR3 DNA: TGTGCCAGCAGTTACGCCGGGACAGAACTCACAGATACGCAGTATTTT
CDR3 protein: CASSYAGTELTDTQYF

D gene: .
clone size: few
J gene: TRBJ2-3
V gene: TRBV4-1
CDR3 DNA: TGCGCCAGCAGCCAATTTTTTCAGGACAGACTAACAGATACGCAGTATTTT
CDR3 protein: CASSQFFQDRLTDTQYF

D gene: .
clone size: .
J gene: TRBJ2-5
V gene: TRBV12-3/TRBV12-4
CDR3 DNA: TGTGCCAGCAGTTCAGAGGGGGTAGAGACCCAGTACTTC
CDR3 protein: CASSSEGVETQYF

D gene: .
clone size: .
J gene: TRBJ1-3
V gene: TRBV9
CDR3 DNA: TGTGCCAGCAGCCCCTCCGGGGGGGCTGGAAACACCATATATTTT
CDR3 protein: CASSPSGGAGNTIYF

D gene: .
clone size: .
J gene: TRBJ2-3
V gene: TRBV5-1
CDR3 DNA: TGCGCCAGCAGCTTCAGAGACGAAAACACAGATACGCAGTATTTT
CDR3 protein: CASSFRDENTDTQYF

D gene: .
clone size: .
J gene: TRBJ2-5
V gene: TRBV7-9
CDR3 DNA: TGTGCCAGCAGCTTAACGGAGACCCAGTACTTC
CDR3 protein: CASSLTETQYF

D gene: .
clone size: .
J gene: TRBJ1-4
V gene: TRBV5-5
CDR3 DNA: TGTGCCAGCAGCCGCTGGGACTCAACTAATGAAAAACTGTTTTTT
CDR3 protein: CASSRWDSTNEKLFF

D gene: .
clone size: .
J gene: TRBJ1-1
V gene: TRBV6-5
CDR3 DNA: TGTGCCAGCAGTTGGAAAAGTCAGGGCACTGAAGCTTTCTTT
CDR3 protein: CASSWKSQGTEAFF

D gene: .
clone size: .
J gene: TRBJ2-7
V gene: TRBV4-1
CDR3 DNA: TGCGCCAGCAGCCAAGGGACCTTAACCTACGAGCAGTACTTC
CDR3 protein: CASSQGTLTYEQYF

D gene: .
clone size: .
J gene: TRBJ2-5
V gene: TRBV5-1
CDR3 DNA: TGCGCCAGCAGCTTGGGGAATGGAGAAGAGACCCAGTACTTC
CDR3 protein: CASSLGNGEETQYF

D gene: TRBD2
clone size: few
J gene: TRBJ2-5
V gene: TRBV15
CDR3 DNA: TGTGCCACCAGCGGCACTAGCGGGGAAGAGACCCAGTACTTC
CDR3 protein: CATSGTSGEETQYF

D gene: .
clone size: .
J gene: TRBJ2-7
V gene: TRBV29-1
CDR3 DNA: TGCAGCGTCGTTTGGGACTACGAGCAGTACTTC
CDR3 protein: CSVVWDYEQYF

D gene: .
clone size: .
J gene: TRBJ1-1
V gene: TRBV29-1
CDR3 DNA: TGCAGCGTTGAAGGTACCCCGATCCGGGTTTTTCTCACTGAAGCTTTCTTT
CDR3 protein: CSVEGTPIRVFLTEAFF

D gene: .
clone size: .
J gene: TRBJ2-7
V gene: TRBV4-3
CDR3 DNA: TGCGCCAGCAGCCAAGATGGCAGCCAGCGGTACGAGCAGTACTTC
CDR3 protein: CASSQDGSQRYEQYF

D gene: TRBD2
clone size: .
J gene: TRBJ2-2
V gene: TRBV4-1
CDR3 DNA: TGCGACAGCAGCCCACCAGCGGGGGTTGGCACCGGGGAGCTGTTTTTT
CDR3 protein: CDSSPPAGVGTGELFF

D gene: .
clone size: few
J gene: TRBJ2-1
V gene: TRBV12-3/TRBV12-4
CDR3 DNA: TGTGCCAGCAGTTTAGACTTCCCAGGGAATGAGCAGTTCTTC
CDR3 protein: CASSLDFPGNEQFF

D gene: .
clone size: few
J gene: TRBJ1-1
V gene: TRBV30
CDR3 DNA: TGTGCCTGGAGGAGGGGTAATGAAGCTTTCTTT
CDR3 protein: CAWRRGNEAFF

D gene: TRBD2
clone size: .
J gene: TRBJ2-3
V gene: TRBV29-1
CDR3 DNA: TGCAGCGTAAGACTAGCGGGCCTCACAGATACGCAGTATTTT
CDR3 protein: CSVRLAGLTDTQYF

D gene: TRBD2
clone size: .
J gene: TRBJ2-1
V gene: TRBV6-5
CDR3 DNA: TGTGCCAGCAGTCCCAGTCCGGGTTCGGCGGGGGGAAGTGAGCAGTTCTTC
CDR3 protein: CASSPSPGSAGGSEQFF

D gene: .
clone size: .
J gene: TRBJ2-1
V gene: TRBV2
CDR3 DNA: TGTGCCAGCAGTAAGGGTCTAGATGAGCAGTTCTTC
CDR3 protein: CASSKGLDEQFF

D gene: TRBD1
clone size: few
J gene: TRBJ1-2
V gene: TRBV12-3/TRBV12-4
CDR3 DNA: TGTGCCAGCAGCTTCGGGACAGGGGGTTATGGCTACACCTTC
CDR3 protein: CASSFGTGGYGYTF

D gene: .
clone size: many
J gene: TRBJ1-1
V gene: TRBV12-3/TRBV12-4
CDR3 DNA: TGTGCCAGCAGCTCAACAGCGATGAACACTGAAGCTTTCTTT
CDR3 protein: CASSSTAMNTEAFF

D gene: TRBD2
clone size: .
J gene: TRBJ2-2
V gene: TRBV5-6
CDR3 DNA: TGTGCCAGCGAACATAGCGGGGGGATGAACACCGGGGAGCTGTTTTTT
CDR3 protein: CASEHSGGMNTGELFF

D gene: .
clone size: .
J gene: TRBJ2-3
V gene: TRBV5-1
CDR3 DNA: TGCGCCAGCAGCCTCGATATTTTAGCCGCCGGGGAGTATTTT
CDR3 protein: CASSLDILAAGEYF

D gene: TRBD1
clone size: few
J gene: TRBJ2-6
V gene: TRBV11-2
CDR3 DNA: TGTGCCAGCAGCTTAGGGTTTAGGGGGCGGGTCTCTGGGGCCAACGTCCTGACTTTC
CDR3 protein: CASSLGFRGRVSGANVLTF

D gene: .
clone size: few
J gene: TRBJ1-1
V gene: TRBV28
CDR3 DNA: TGTGCCAGCAGGACGACGGTCATGAACACTGAAGCTTTCTTT
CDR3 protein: CASRTTVMNTEAFF

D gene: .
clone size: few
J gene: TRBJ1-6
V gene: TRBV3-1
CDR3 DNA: TGTGCCAGCAGCCAAGAGGGCAGGATGTCACCCCTCCACTTT
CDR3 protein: CASSQEGRMSPLHF

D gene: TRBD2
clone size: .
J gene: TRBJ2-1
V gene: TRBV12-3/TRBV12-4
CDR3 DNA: TGTGCCAGCAGTTCGGACCGATCGGGACTAGCGGCCTACAATGAGCAGTTCTTC
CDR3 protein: CASSSDRSGLAAYNEQFF

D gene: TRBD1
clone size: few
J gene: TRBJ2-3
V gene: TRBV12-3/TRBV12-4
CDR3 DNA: TGTGCCAGCGTAGCCGGGACAGGGGGCACAGATACGCAGTATTTT
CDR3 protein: CASVAGTGGTDTQYF

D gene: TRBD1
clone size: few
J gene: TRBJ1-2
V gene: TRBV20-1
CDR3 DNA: TGCAGTGCTAGAGATGGGGACAGGGGTTACGATGGCTACACCTTC
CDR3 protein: CSARDGDRGYDGYTF

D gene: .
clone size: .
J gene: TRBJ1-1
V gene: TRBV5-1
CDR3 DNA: TGCGCCAGCAGCTTGGTTCTGAACACTGAAGCTTTCTTT
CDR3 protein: CASSLVLNTEAFF

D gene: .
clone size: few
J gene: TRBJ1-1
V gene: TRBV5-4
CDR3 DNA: TGTGCCAGCAGCAAACGGGAGAACACTGAAGCTTTCTTT
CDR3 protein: CASSKRENTEAFF

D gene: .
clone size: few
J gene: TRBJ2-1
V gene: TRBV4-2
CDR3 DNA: TGTGCCAGCAGCCTCACACGGTACAATGAGCAGTTCTTC
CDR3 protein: CASSLTRYNEQFF

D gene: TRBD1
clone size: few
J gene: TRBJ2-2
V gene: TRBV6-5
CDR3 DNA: TGTGCCAGCAGTGCGGCACAGGGGGCGGGATTGACCGGGGAGCTGTTTTTT
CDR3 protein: CASSAAQGAGLTGELFF

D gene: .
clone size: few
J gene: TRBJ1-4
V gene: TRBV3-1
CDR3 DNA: TGTGCCAGCAGCTACACAGGCTCAAATGAAAAACTGTTTTTT
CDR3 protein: CASSYTGSNEKLFF

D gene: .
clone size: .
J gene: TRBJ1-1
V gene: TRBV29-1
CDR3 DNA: TGCAGCGCCCGACCGTGGGGGAACACTGAAGCTTTCTTT
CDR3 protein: CSARPWGNTEAFF

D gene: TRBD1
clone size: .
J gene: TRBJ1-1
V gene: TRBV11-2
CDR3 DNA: TGTGCCAGCAGCTTAGATGGACAGGAGAACACTGAAGCTTTCTTT
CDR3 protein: CASSLDGQENTEAFF

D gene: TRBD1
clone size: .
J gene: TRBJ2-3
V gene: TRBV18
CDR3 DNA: TGTGCCAGCTCACCACCGAGGACAGGGGGCGAAGATACGCAGTATTTT
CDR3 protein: CASSPPRTGGEDTQYF

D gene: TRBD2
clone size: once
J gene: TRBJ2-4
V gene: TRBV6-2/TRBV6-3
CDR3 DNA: TGTGCCAGCAGCCCCACGGGGGGGAAAATTCAGTACTTC
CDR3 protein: CASSPTGGKIQYF

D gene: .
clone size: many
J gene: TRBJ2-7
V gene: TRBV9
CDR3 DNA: TGTGCCAGCAGCGCCGGAGGCGGGCCATCCTACGAGCAGTACTTC
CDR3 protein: CASSAGGGPSYEQYF

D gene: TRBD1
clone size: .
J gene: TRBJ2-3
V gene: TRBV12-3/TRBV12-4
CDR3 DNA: TGTGCCAGCAGTATAATGACAGGGGGCGGTAGGACAGATACGCAGTATTTT
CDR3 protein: CASSIMTGGGRTDTQYF

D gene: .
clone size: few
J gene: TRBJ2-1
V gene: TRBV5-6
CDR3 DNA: TGTGCCAGCAGCTTCCAGGTCCCGAATGAGCAGTTCTTC
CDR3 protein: CASSFQVPNEQFF

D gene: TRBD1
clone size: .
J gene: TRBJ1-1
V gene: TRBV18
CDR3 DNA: TGTGCCAGCTCACCACCCCAGTTTGGGACAGACACTGAAGCTTTCTTT
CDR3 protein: CASSPPQFGTDTEAFF

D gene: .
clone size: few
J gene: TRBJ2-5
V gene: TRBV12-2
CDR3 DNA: TGTGCAAGTCGCACCTGTAGCGGGGGGAAATGTGAGACCCAGTACTTC
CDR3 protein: CASRTCSGGKCETQYF

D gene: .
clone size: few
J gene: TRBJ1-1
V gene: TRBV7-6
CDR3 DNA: TGTGCCAGCTTCGAACTGGACACCTTAAACACTGAAGCTTTCTTT
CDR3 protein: CASFELDTLNTEAFF

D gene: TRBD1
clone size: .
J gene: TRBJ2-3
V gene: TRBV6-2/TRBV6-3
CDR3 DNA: TGTGCCAGCAGTTACGGGGGACAGGGGTCAGATACGCAGTATTTT
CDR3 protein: CASSYGGQGSDTQYF

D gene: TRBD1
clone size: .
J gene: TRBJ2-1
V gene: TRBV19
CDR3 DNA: TGTGCCAGTAGTATAGTTAGCAGGGGGCCTAGGGGTGAGCAGTTCTTC
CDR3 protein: CASSIVSRGPRGEQFF

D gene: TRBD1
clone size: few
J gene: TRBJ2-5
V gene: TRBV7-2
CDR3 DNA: TGTGCCATACTTCCGGGACAGGGGGGAGAGACCCAGTACTTC
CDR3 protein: CAILPGQGGETQYF